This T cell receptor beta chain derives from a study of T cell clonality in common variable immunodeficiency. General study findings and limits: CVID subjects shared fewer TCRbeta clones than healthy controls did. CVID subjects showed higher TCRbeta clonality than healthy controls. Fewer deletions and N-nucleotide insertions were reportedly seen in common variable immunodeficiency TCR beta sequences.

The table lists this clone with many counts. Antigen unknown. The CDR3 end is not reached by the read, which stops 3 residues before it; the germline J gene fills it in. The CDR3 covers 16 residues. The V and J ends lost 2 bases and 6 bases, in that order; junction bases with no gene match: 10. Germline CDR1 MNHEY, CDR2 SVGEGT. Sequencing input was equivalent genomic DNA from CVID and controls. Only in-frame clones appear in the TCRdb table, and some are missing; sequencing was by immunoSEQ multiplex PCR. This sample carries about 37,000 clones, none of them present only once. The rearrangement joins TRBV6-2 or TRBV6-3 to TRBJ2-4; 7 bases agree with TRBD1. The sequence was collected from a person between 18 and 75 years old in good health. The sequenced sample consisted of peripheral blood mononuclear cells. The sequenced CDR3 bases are TGTGCCAGCAGTTACCCCACGACAGGGCGGCGAAACATT. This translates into CASSYPTTGRRNI. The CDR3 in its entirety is CASSYPTTGRRNIQYF.